The clone carrying this TCR beta chain was seen a few times. Its antigen is currently unknown. This record comes from a study of T cell repertoires in cytomegalovirus infection. As for the study in general: Shared public TCR beta signatures pointed to both CMV infection and a matching HLA type. Findings and limits, study-wide: CMV carriers with the relevant HLA were identified by cumulative public TCR beta family frequency. Clonotypes of TCR beta that were HLA-C-restricted and CMV-specific dominated the ex vivo response.

Between the trimmed V and J ends, which lost 7 bases and 5 bases, there was a span of 14 bases. Germline loops: CDR1 LNHDA, CDR2 SQIVND (reference sequence). This CDR3 contains 13 residues. Using its own MiXCR run on the reads, TCRdb lists one record per CDR3 protein. The sample shows about 260,000 distinct CDR3 sequences, roughly an eighth of them seen only once. This sequence was found in a human donor in good health (CMV status not recorded). Some clones in this sample may be carry-over from other donors' samples. Sequencing was carried out using PBMCs. J is TRBJ1-1 and V is TRBV19; D may be TRBD1 (5 bases). For the CDR3, the DNA is TGTGCCAGTACGCAGGGAGTTGGAACTGAAGCTTTCTTT. It encodes CASTQGVGTEAFF.